This T cell receptor beta chain was recorded in a study of OX40 agonist ivuxolimab in advanced cancers. Overall study: Three dose-escalation patients had partial responses: one with hepatocellular carcinoma and two with cutaneous melanoma. General study findings and limits: On average, CD8+ T cells had more expanded clones than CD4+.

V gave up 5 bases and J gave up 7 bases; unmatched junction bases: 10. The CDR3 has 15 amino acids. Germline CDR1 and CDR2: LNHDA and SQIVND (reference sequence). As to this clone: Its antigen is currently unknown.

This table comes from immunoSEQ multiplex PCR, and its TCRdb copy is limited to in-frame clones, with some not included. The data show 12,000 to 15,000 clones, just under 90% seen once. The sequence came from an adult with an advanced solid tumor such as melanoma, head and neck, liver or kidney cancer. This sample comprised CD4+ or CD8+ T cells sorted from blood, obtained in a trial of the OX40 agonist ivuxolimab. The chain uses TRBV19 and TRBJ2-2; 7 bases align to TRBD1. CDR3 region: CASSSRQGRDGELFF. As DNA, the CDR3 is TGTGCCAGTAGTTCAAGACAGGGACGGGACGGGGAGCTGTTTTTT. Full variable domain (missing parts from reference TRBV19 and TRBJ2-2): DGGITQSPKYLFRKEGQNVTLSCEQNLNHDAMYWYRQDPGQGLRLIYYSQIVNDFQKGDIAEGYSVSREKKESFPLTVTSAQKNPTAFYLCASSSRQGRDGELFFGEGSRLTVL.